One sample yielded the 8 T cell receptor beta chains listed below, sequenced in a study of Graves' ophthalmopathy and Graves' hyperthyroidism. Scientists amplified the TCR beta CDR3 regions from RNA transcripts. HTBI-primed first-round RT-PCR preceded second-round multiplex PCR. TCRdb reanalysed the multiplex PCR reads using MiXCR and keeps one entry per CDR3 protein. This sample has approximately 540,000 distinct CDR3 sequences, with about two fifths found just once. Specimen: peripheral blood or thyroid tissue (not recorded which). The origin of the receptors is an adult man with Graves' hyperthyroidism.

This clonotype was detected ten times or more. V gene TRBV2 combines with J gene TRBJ2-6; D uncertain. Trimming left V 9 bases short and J 0 bases short, with 3 bases between. This CDR3 contains 12 residues. Germline V gene lookup returns CDR1 SNHLY and CDR2 FYNNEI. The CDR3 nucleotides are TGTGCCAGAGACTCTGGGGCCAACGTCCTGACTTTC. Residues: CARDSGANVLTF.

This clonotype was counted once. The rearrangement joins TRBV11-2 to TRBJ2-5, with 8 bases identical to TRBD2. Germline loops: CDR1 SGHAT, CDR2 FQNNGV. The CDR3 runs to 16 residues. V was pared by 3 bases and J by 3 bases, with 9 bases of the junction left unmatched. The CDR3 here is CASSFTGRATEETQYF. In DNA, the CDR3 is TGTGCCAGCAGCTTTACCGGGAGGGCCACTGAAGAGACCCAGTACTTC.

In its sample, this clonotype was seen many times. The V call is TRBV14, the J call TRBJ2-7; possibly TRBD2 for D (7 bases). The CDR3 sequence is 14 residues long. Germline V gene lookup returns CDR1 SGHDN and CDR2 FVKESK. The V end lost 0 bases, the J end lost 5 bases, and 11 bases lay between the germline ends. The CDR3 protein is CASSQDWGGDEQYF. CDR3 coding DNA: TGTGCCAGCAGCCAAGACTGGGGGGGCGACGAGCAGTACTTC.

This clonotype was seen only once. The gene calls are TRBV20-1 and TRBJ2-5, with 12 bases fitting TRBD2. This CDR3 has 14 amino acids. Germline CDR1 is DFQATT and CDR2 is SNEGSKA (reference sequence). Unmatched junction bases numbered 3, after V lost 5 bases and J lost 2 bases. CDR3 DNA: TGCAGTGCTTCCACTAGCGGGAGGCAAGAGACCCAGTACTTC. It encodes CSASTSGRQETQYF.

This chain uses TRBV20-1 with TRBJ1-5; tentatively, D is TRBD1 (5 bases). This CDR3 has 13 amino acids. From germline, CDR1 is DFQATT and CDR2 SNEGSKA (reference sequence). Trimming shortened V by 3 bases and J by 14 bases, and 20 bases separated the two germline ends. The CDR3 spells CSASGGLGASEHF. The CDR3 nucleotides are TGCAGTGCTAGCGGGGGACTAGGAGCATCCGAGCATTTT.

The table lists this clonotype with many counts. The chain is built from TRBV29-1 and TRBJ1-2; the match to TRBD1 covers 7 bases. The CDR3 length is 17 residues. Germline trimming cut 4 bases from V and 5 bases from J; bases unmatched to any gene: 19. Germline V gives CDR1 SQVTM, CDR2 ANQGSEA. CDR3 sequence: CSVVTGTENYGPYGYTF. As DNA, the CDR3 is TGCAGCGTTGTAACCGGGACAGAAAACTATGGTCCTTATGGCTACACCTTC.

This clonotype was recorded at least ten times. The chain has TRBV7-2 and TRBJ1-3, with D possibly TRBD1 on 5 matching bases. CDR1 is SGHTA, CDR2 FQGNSA, per germline. The V end lost 2 bases, the J end lost 8 bases, and 13 bases lay between the germline ends. This CDR3 region has 14 residues. The CDR3 spells CASSLWGGRDTIYF. The CDR3 DNA reads as TGTGCCAGCAGCTTATGGGGCGGCCGTGACACCATATATTTT.

CDR3 sequence reads: CASRGTSGGYGYTF. As DNA, the CDR3 is TGTGCCAGCAGGGGTACTAGCGGGGGCTATGGCTACACCTTC. This chain uses TRBV2 with TRBJ1-2, with a possible D match to TRBD1 (5 bases). The CDR3 has 14 residues. Trimming took off 6 bases at V and 4 bases at J, with 15 bases between the two ends. Germline V gene sequence: CDR1 SNHLY, CDR2 FYNNEI.